Included here is one TCR beta chain sequence, with context. The assay was immunoSEQ multiplex PCR, and TCRdb's table has in-frame clones only and misses some. The profile shows 30,000 to 35,000 clones, 88% of them singletons. This sample is part of a study of T cell responses to AZD1222 COVID-19 vaccine. The sequencing used peripheral blood, collected 28 days after the second AZD1222 dose. The receptor was isolated from an adult who received the AZD1222 COVID-19 vaccine.

The CDR3 protein is CASSHAPTREYF. In nucleotides, the CDR3 is TGTGCCAGCAGCCATGCCCCAACTCGGGAGTACTTC. The chain carries TRBV14 and TRBJ2-7, with D unclear. CDR1 and CDR2 (germline): SGHDN, FVKESK. Between the trimmed V and J ends, which lost 3 bases and 11 bases, there was a span of 14 bases. The CDR3 runs to 12 residues.